The T cell receptor beta chain under discussion was sequenced for a study of CDR3 diversity in severe acne. Each CDR3 protein gets one entry after TCRdb re-called the PCR reads with MiXCR. The data hold 84,000 or so distinct CDR3 sequences, with 45% to 55% observed a single time. This clonotype appeared many times. From germline, CDR1 is PRHDT and CDR2 FYEKMQ (reference sequence). There are 16 residues in the CDR3. V gave up 5 bases and J gave up 4 bases; unmatched junction bases: 10. The sequence derives from a male donor in good health, serving as a control. This rearrangement joins TRBV13 to TRBJ2-3, with TRBD2 matching over 9 bases. Sequenced input: blood. The CDR3 sequence is CASSLQAVAGADTQYF. CDR3 coding DNA: TGTGCCAGCAGCCTACAAGCGGTAGCGGGAGCAGATACGCAGTATTTT.